What follows are 8 T cell receptor beta chains derived from one specimen sequenced in a study of OX40 agonist ivuxolimab in advanced cancers. Library creation used the immunoSEQ multiplex PCR assay. This immuneACCESS table, as held by TCRdb, lists in-frame sequences with V and J called but not all clones. Of the missing ones, under half trace to an unresolved V gene in checked studies; the others have no known cause. For this sample there are some 73,000 clones; roughly 86% appear just once. Nearly 8% of the sample is taken by the ten largest. The material sequenced was CD4+ or CD8+ T cells sorted from blood, taken in a trial of the OX40 agonist ivuxolimab. The receptors originated from an adult with an advanced solid tumor such as melanoma, head and neck, liver or kidney cancer.

V gene TRBV7-3 combines with J gene TRBJ2-1; D is perhaps TRBD2 (5 bases). V was cut by 5 bases and J by 4 bases, with 15 bases left in between. Germline lookup yields CDR1 SGHTA and CDR2 FQGTGA. CDR3 length equals 15 residues. The CDR3 DNA is TGTGCCAGCAGCCCAGGACTGGGCGGATACAATGAGCAGTTCTTC. Its translation is CASSPGLGGYNEQFF.

The chain carries TRBV7-9 and TRBJ1-4; TRBD1 might be the D (5 bases). CDR1 and CDR2 (germline): SEHNR, FQNEAQ (reference sequence). This CDR3 comprises 15 residues. V was shortened by 0 bases and J by 3 bases, with 8 bases between the two germline ends. Here the CDR3 DNA reads TGTGCCAGCAGCTTAGCAGCGACAGCTAATGAAAAACTGTTTTTT. As protein: CASSLAATANEKLFF.

The V and J genes are TRBV11-1 and TRBJ2-5, with a weak D call TRBD2 (6 bases). The CDR3 is 14 amino acids. The germline CDR1 and CDR2 sequences are SGHAT and FQDESV (reference sequence). Between the trimmed V and J ends, which lost 5 bases and 7 bases, there was a span of 17 bases. The chain's CDR3 is CASSLLRGGGTQYF. The CDR3 region has the DNA TGTGCCAGCAGCCTTCTCCGGGGAGGTGGGACCCAGTACTTC. Supplemented by reference TRBV11-1 and TRBJ2-5, the full variable domain reads EAEVAQSPRYKITEKSQAVAFWCDPISGHATLYWYRQILGQGPELLVQFQDESVVDDSQLPKDRFSAERLKGVDSTLKIQPAELGDSAMYLCASSLLRGGGTQYFGPGTRLLVL.

The V gene is TRBV2, the J gene TRBJ1-2, with D perhaps TRBD1 (6 bases). V was cut by 4 bases and J by 4 bases, with 10 bases left in between. CDR3 length equals 13 residues. Germline V lookup: CDR1 SNHLY, CDR2 FYNNEI. The DNA for the CDR3 is TGTGCCAGCAGTGCCGGGACAAGCTATGGCTACACCTTC. Its translation: CASSAGTSYGYTF.

CDR3 in DNA: TGTGCCAGCAGTCCAGGACTCTTCGGCTCCTACGAGCAGTACTTC. As protein: CASSPGLFGSYEQYF. The chain has TRBV28 and TRBJ2-7, with D perhaps matching TRBD2 (5 bases). The germline V gene has CDR1 MDHEN and CDR2 SYDVKM. V lost 5 bases, J lost 0 bases, and 14 bases lay in between. The CDR3 is 15 residues long.

V is TRBV4-1 and J is TRBJ1-5, with TRBD1 matching over 11 bases. The V gene's germline CDR1 is MGHRA and CDR2 YSYEKL. The CDR3 covers 16 residues. The V and J ends lost 4 bases and 7 bases, in that order; junction bases with no gene match: 9. In DNA form, the CDR3 reads TGCGCCAGCAGCCGGGGACAGGGGGGAGCAAGCCAGCCCCAGCATTTT. Its translation is CASSRGQGGASQPQHF.

This chain links TRBV9 with TRBJ2-5; D call uncertain. CDR1 and CDR2 from the germline V gene are SGDLS and YYNGEE. This CDR3 comprises 12 residues. The V end lost 0 bases, the J end lost 3 bases, and 3 bases lay between the germline ends. The chain's CDR3 is CASSVEEETQYF. CDR3 bases: TGTGCCAGCAGCGTAGAAGAAGAGACCCAGTACTTC.

This clone has more than one count but fewer than ten. The chain has TRBV10-1 and TRBJ2-1; 9 nucleotides agree with TRBD2. CDR1 is WNHNN, CDR2 SYGVQD, per germline (reference sequence). V lost 8 bases to trimming and J lost 0 bases; unmatched junction nucleotides: 5. This CDR3 has 15 residues. CDR3 in amino acids: CASAHSGGSYNEQFF. For the CDR3, the DNA is TGCGCCAGCGCTCATAGCGGGGGCTCCTACAATGAGCAGTTCTTC.